One and the same sample provided the 25 T cell receptor beta chains below, sequenced in a study of Graves' ophthalmopathy and Graves' hyperthyroidism. TCR beta CDR3 regions were amplified from RNA transcripts. RT-PCR was first run with HTBI primers, then multiplex PCR in a second round. TCRdb itself ran the multiplex PCR reads through MiXCR, one entry per CDR3 protein. The table lists about 160,000 distinct CDR3 sequences, roughly 37% of them singletons. Sequencing was performed on peripheral blood. The receptor set was obtained from a middle-aged woman with Graves' ophthalmopathy.

The chain employs TRBV7-9 and TRBJ1-2; D not resolved. The CDR3 totals 13 residues. Trimming stripped 4 bases from V and 0 bases from J, with 6 bases between. Germline assignment: CDR1 SEHNR and CDR2 FQNEAQ (reference sequence). CDR3 nucleotide sequence: TGTGCCAGCAGCTACCTGACTAACTATGGCTACACCTTC. The encoded protein is CASSYLTNYGYTF. Full variable domain (missing parts from reference TRBV7-9 and TRBJ1-2): DTGVSQNPRHKITKRGQNVTFRCDPISEHNRLYWYRQTLGQGPEFLTYFQNEAQLEKSRLLSDRFSAERPKGSFSTLEIQRTEQGDSAMYLCASSYLTNYGYTFGSGTRLTVV.

The rearrangement links TRBV7-2 to TRBJ2-7, with 9 bases that match TRBD1. The germline CDR1 and CDR2 sequences are SGHTA and FQGNSA. The CDR3 sequence is 14 residues long. The trim removed 7 bases at V and 2 bases at J, leaving 6 bases unmatched. The CDR3 loop is CASIRGQGPYEQYF. The CDR3 region has the DNA TGTGCCAGCATCCGGGGACAGGGACCCTACGAGCAGTACTTC.

This clonotype was observed many times. The J gene is TRBJ2-7, the V gene TRBV6-2 or TRBV6-3, with TRBD2 matching over 12 bases. In germline, CDR1 is MNHEY, CDR2 SVGEGT. The CDR3 is 14 residues long. Unmatched junction bases numbered 3, after V lost 5 bases and J lost 4 bases. The CDR3 DNA is TGTGCCAGCAGTCGGACTAGCGGGGATTACGAGCAGTACTTC. The encoded protein is CASSRTSGDYEQYF.

This sequence joins TRBV12-5 and TRBJ1-2; no clear D gene. The CDR3 spans 14 residues. Germline loops: CDR1 LGHNT, CDR2 FRNRAP. V shed 2 bases and J shed 4 bases, with 11 bases lying between them. Here the CDR3 reads CASGLPIRGYGYTF. CDR3 coding DNA: TGTGCTAGTGGTTTGCCGATAAGAGGCTATGGCTACACCTTC.

CDR3 loop: CASSSGQGTGELFF. Written as DNA, the CDR3 is TGTGCCAGCAGTTCGGGACAGGGGACCGGGGAGCTGTTTTTT. This chain joins TRBV12-3 or TRBV12-4 and TRBJ2-2; 10 bases align to TRBD1. The J segment lost 5 bases and the V segment lost 4 bases, leaving 1 base of the junction unmatched. The CDR3 has 14 residues.

Ten or more counts support this clonotype. J is TRBJ2-7 and V is TRBV10-3, with D perhaps matching TRBD2 (5 bases). The CDR3 extends over 15 amino acids. Germline-derived CDR1 and CDR2 are ENHRY and SYGVKD. V was trimmed by 3 bases and J by 6 bases, leaving 18 bases between them. Written as DNA, the CDR3 is TGTGCCATCAGTGATCGGGCCTCACCGGCGGGCGAGCAGTACTTC. Protein: CAISDRASPAGEQYF.

Ten or more counts support this clonotype. V gene TRBV30 combines with J gene TRBJ2-7; 8 positions match TRBD2. Germline V lookup: CDR1 GTSNPN, CDR2 SVGIG (reference sequence). This CDR3 comprises 14 residues. Losses at the gene ends were 2 bases for V and 1 base for J; bases not matched to a gene: 4. The CDR3 DNA sequence: TGTGCCTGGAGTACGGGACTAGGTTCCTACGAGCAGTACTTC. Residues: CAWSTGLGSYEQYF.

The chain links TRBV5-1 to TRBJ1-1; D may be TRBD1 (5 bases). The V gene lost 1 base and the J gene lost 0 bases, with 10 bases spanning the gap. This CDR3 has 15 amino acids. CDR1 SGHRS and CDR2 YFSETQ come from the germline V gene. The CDR3 DNA follows: TGCGCCAGCAGCTTGTTGGCAGGGATGAACACTGAAGCTTTCTTT. Translation: CASSLLAGMNTEAFF.

This clonotype was picked up many times. The CDR3 reads CASSSHGGTYEQYF. The CDR3 nucleotides read TGTGCCAGCAGTTCGCACGGGGGAACCTACGAGCAGTACTTC. This chain connects TRBV6-5 to TRBJ2-7; D might be TRBD2 (6 bases). V gave up 4 bases and J gave up 2 bases, with 12 bases separating them. This CDR3 is 14 amino acids long. CDR1 MNHEY and CDR2 SVGAGI come from the germline V gene.

Ten or more counts support this clonotype. The chain joins TRBV2 to TRBJ1-2; 8 nucleotides line up with TRBD1. Germline V gene data show CDR1 as SNHLY and CDR2 as FYNNEI. There are 14 residues in the CDR3. V lost 6 bases and J lost 2; bases outside the gene matches: 5. The chain's CDR3 is CASSPWTGNYGYTF. The CDR3 DNA reads as TGTGCCAGCAGCCCCTGGACAGGGAACTATGGCTACACCTTC.

This clonotype was detected many times. The chain is built from TRBV5-5 and TRBJ1-3; D remains ambiguous. The CDR3 is 15 amino acids. Trimming cost V 5 bases and J 0 bases, with 12 bases left between them. Germline V gene data show CDR1 as SGHKS and CDR2 as YYEKEE (reference sequence). CDR3 DNA: TGTGCCAGCAGTAAAACAGCAAACTCTGGAAACACCATATATTTT. Its protein is CASSKTANSGNTIYF. The full variable domain, in which reference TRBV5-5 and TRBJ1-3 provide the parts outside the CDR3, is DAGVTQSPTHLIKTRGQQVTLRCSPISGHKSVSWYQQVLGQGPQFIFQYYEKEERGRGNFPDRFSARQFPNYSSELNVNALLLGDSALYLCASSKTANSGNTIYFGEGSWLTVV.

This clonotype was seen repeatedly, ten times or more. J is TRBJ2-2 and V is TRBV5-1; 8 bases line up with TRBD2. CDR3 length: 15 residues. V lost 4 bases, J lost 3 bases, and 5 bases stayed unmatched. Germline values: CDR1 SGHRS, CDR2 YFSETQ. The CDR3 DNA follows: TGCGCCAGCAGCATTAGCGGGGATTACACCGGGGAGCTGTTTTTT. Translated: CASSISGDYTGELFF.

This clonotype was picked up many times. The germline gene is not matched at one end of the junction; a read error may be the cause. J is TRBJ1-5 and V is TRBV6-5; tentatively, D is TRBD1 (6 bases). Germline values: CDR1 MNHEY, CDR2 SVGAGI. The CDR3 has 14 amino acids. The CDR3 is CVSSYSAGDQPQHF. The CDR3 DNA reads TGTGTCAGCAGTTACTCGGCAGGGGATCAGCCCCAGCATTTT.

V and J are TRBV6-2 or TRBV6-3 and TRBJ1-2; tentative D call: TRBD1 (6 bases). V lost 8 bases, J lost 4 bases, and 20 bases lay in between. The CDR3 sequence is 15 residues long. Germline loops: CDR1 MNHEY, CDR2 SVGEGT. CDR3 amino acids: CASGFGTAGAYGYTF. CDR3 DNA: TGTGCCAGCGGTTTCGGGACCGCGGGGGCCTATGGCTACACCTTC.

This clonotype was recorded at least ten times. The V gene is TRBV2, the J gene TRBJ1-6; D not certain. Germline loops: CDR1 SNHLY, CDR2 FYNNEI. The CDR3 spans 13 residues. V lost 4 bases to trimming and J lost 10 bases, with 11 bases between them. CDR3 bases: TGTGCCAGCAGTGCACAGCACGCCTCACCCCTCCACTTT. Protein sequence: CASSAQHASPLHF.

The chain has TRBV28 and TRBJ1-5; 7 bases map to TRBD1. V gave up 4 bases and J gave up 3 bases; unmatched junction bases: 6. Looked up from germline, CDR1 is MDHEN and CDR2 is SYDVKM. The CDR3 length is 15 residues. The CDR3 loop reads CASSSSGQVNQPQHF. For the CDR3, the DNA is TGTGCCAGCAGTTCCAGCGGACAGGTCAATCAGCCCCAGCATTTT. Supplemented by reference TRBV28 and TRBJ1-5, the full variable domain reads DVKVTQSSRYLVKRTGEKVFLECVQDMDHENMFWYRQDPGLGLRLIYFSYDVKMKEKGDIPEGYSVSREKKERFSLILESASTNQTSMYLCASSSSGQVNQPQHFGDGTRLSIL.

A few counts support this clonotype. The chain has TRBV11-2 and TRBJ1-6, with no clear D. CDR1 is SGHAT, CDR2 FQNNGV, per germline. The CDR3 is made up of 13 amino acids. Trimming removed 5 bases from V and 8 bases from J, with 10 bases in between. The CDR3 reads CASSPRPYSPLHF. In DNA form, the CDR3 reads TGTGCCAGCAGCCCCCGACCGTATTCACCCCTCCACTTT.

This clonotype was picked up many times. The CDR3 is CASSFDRGGNYGYTF. The CDR3 region has the DNA TGTGCCAGCAGCTTCGACAGGGGCGGGAACTATGGCTACACCTTC. The rearrangement links TRBV4-2 to TRBJ1-2, with 8 nucleotides matching TRBD1. Germline V gene data show CDR1 as LGHNA and CDR2 as YNFKEQ. This CDR3 has 15 residues. Trimming removed 5 bases from V and 2 bases from J; junction bases left unmatched: 7.

This clonotype has at least ten counts. The chain is built from TRBV5-8 and TRBJ1-2; weak D call: TRBD1 (6 bases). In germline, CDR1 is SGHTS, CDR2 YDEGEE. There are 14 residues in the CDR3. Trimming stripped 2 bases from V and 4 bases from J, with 12 bases between. The CDR3 protein is CASSLRGAGYGYTF. The CDR3 nucleotides are TGTGCCAGCAGCTTACGGGGGGCCGGCTATGGCTACACCTTC.

The table lists this clonotype with many counts. The chain combines TRBV12-3 or TRBV12-4 with TRBJ1-5; D is perhaps TRBD1 (6 bases). The germline V and J ends were trimmed by 2 bases and 5 bases, with 13 bases remaining between them. The CDR3 has 15 amino acids. The CDR3 loop is CASSLIIGGDQPQHF. The CDR3 nucleotides read TGTGCCAGCAGTTTAATCATCGGGGGCGATCAGCCCCAGCATTTT.

The V and J genes are TRBV6-1 and TRBJ2-5; D uncertain. Germline-derived CDR1 and CDR2 are MNHNS and SASEGT. Trimming pared 0 bases from V and 2 bases from J, leaving 7 bases between. The length of the CDR3 is 14 residues. The CDR3 protein is CASSEADGQETQYF. In DNA form, the CDR3 reads TGTGCCAGCAGTGAAGCAGACGGTCAAGAGACCCAGTACTTC.

At least ten counts were recorded for this clonotype. This chain uses TRBV7-8 with TRBJ2-7; perhaps D is TRBD1 or TRBD2 (5 bases each). Germline CDR1 reads SGHVS; CDR2 reads FQNEAQ. This CDR3 spans 13 amino acids. V was pared by 5 bases and J by 9 bases, with 17 bases between. The chain's CDR3 is CASSRSRDGLQYF. CDR3 DNA: TGTGCCAGCAGCCGCTCCAGGGACGGATTGCAGTACTTC.

The chain recombines TRBV10-3 with TRBJ2-5; TRBD1 agrees at 10 bases. V was clipped by 10 bases and J by 4 bases; unmatched bases: 0. The CDR3 sequence is 11 residues long. The germline V gene has CDR1 ENHRY and CDR2 SYGVKD. DNA for the CDR3: TGTGCCAGGACAGGGGGAGAGACCCAGTACTTC. It codes for CARTGGETQYF.

This clonotype was seen many times. The J gene is TRBJ2-7, the V gene TRBV6-2 or TRBV6-3; a weak D match, TRBD2 (5 bases). Trimming took 0 bases from V and 3 from J, leaving 21 bases between them. This CDR3 comprises 18 residues. Germline V gene lookup returns CDR1 MNHEY and CDR2 SVGEGT. CDR3 sequence: CASSYSEPRAGLIYEQYF. As DNA, the CDR3 is TGTGCCAGCAGTTACTCGGAGCCGAGGGCCGGACTGATCTACGAGCAGTACTTC.

This clonotype appeared many times. The rearrangement joins TRBV4-2 to TRBJ1-1; D gene uncertain. CDR1 is LGHNA, CDR2 YNFKEQ, per germline. The length of the CDR3 is 14 residues. V was pared by 0 bases and J by 11 bases, with 16 bases between. The CDR3 DNA follows: TGTGCCAGCAGCCAAGAGCCAGGCAGGACGTTTGCTTTCTTT. It is translated as CASSQEPGRTFAFF.